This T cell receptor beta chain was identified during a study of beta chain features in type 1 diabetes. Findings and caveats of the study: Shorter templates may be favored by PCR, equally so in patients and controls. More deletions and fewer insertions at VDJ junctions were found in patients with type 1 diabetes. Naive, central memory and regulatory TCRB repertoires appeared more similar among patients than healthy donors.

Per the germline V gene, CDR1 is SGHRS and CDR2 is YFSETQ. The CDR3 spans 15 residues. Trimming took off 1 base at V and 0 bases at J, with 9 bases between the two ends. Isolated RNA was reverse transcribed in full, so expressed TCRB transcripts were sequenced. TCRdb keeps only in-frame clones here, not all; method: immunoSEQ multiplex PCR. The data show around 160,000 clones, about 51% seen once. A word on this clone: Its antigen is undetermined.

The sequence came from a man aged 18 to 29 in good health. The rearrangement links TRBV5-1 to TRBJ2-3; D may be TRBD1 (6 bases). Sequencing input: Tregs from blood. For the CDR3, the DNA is TGCGCCAGCAGCTTGTACACAGGGAGCACAGATACGCAGTATTTT. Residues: CASSLYTGSTDTQYF.